A single sample is the source of the 22 T cell receptor beta chains below, sequenced in a study of CD8+ T cells in alopecia areata. cDNA reverse transcribed from extracted RNA served as the sequencing template. Sequenced by immunoSEQ multiplex PCR; TCRdb stores in-frame clones only, minus some. The data contain a few thousand clones, less than 95% of them singletons. Treatment given: oral pan-JAK inhibitor, 5-10 mg twice daily. Peripheral blood samples and lesional scalp punch biopsies were obtained from alopecia areata patients. Sequencing was performed on skin, taken at week 4, from a patient treated with tofacitinib. The source of these receptors is a human donor with alopecia areata.

This sequence joins TRBV5-1 and TRBJ2-7; 10 bases agree with TRBD2. This CDR3 spans 15 amino acids. Germline CDR1 reads SGHRS; CDR2 reads YFSETQ. V lost 4 bases to trimming and J lost 2 bases; unmatched junction nucleotides: 6. DNA of the CDR3: TGCGCCAGCAGCCCCCCAGCGGGGGGGCCCTACGAGCAGTACTTC. Protein product: CASSPPAGGPYEQYF.

V usage is TRBV7-2 and J usage is TRBJ1-2; the match to TRBD1 covers 7 bases. Germline-derived CDR1 and CDR2 are SGHTA and FQGNSA. This CDR3 region has 14 residues. V shed 5 bases and J 4 bases; nucleotides not matched to a gene: 7. For the CDR3, the DNA is TGTGCCAGCAGCCCTGACAGGGTTACCTATGGCTACACCTTC. As protein: CASSPDRVTYGYTF.

V and J are TRBV7-2 and TRBJ2-1; no clear D. CDR1 and CDR2 (germline): SGHTA, FQGNSA. The CDR3 runs to 14 residues. Between the trimmed V and J ends, which lost 5 bases and 8 bases, there was a span of 16 bases. The CDR3 coding sequence is TGTGCCAGCAGCCCCCGCGGATTGAGCGATGAGCAGTTCTTC. Protein sequence: CASSPRGLSDEQFF.

The rearrangement links TRBV7-8 to TRBJ1-1; 9 nucleotides match TRBD1. CDR1 and CDR2 (germline): SGHVS, FQNEAQ. The V segment lost 4 bases and the J segment 1 base; nucleotides outside the gene matches: 4. CDR3 length: 15 amino acids. The CDR3 DNA is TGTGCCAGCAGCTGGACAGGGGAAGGGAACACTGAAGCTTTCTTT. It codes for CASSWTGEGNTEAFF.

This sequence joins TRBV7-8 and TRBJ2-3, with D hard to call. V was cut by 0 bases and J by 1 base, with 17 bases left in between. The CDR3 sequence is 18 residues long. Germline CDR1 reads SGHVS; CDR2 reads FQNEAQ. In DNA, the CDR3 is TGTGCCAGCAGCTTAGCCCCCAGTAGTGGGGTAGGCACAGATACGCAGTATTTT. Its protein product is CASSLAPSSGVGTDTQYF.

The J gene is TRBJ2-5, the V gene TRBV7-2; D might be TRBD1 or TRBD2, each matching 5 bases. The CDR3 length is 15 residues. The germline V and J ends were trimmed by 5 bases and 4 bases, with 17 bases remaining between them. The germline CDR1 and CDR2 sequences are SGHTA and FQGNSA. The CDR3 nucleotides are TGTGCCAGCAGCCGGAATGGGGGAACCCGAGAGACCCAGTACTTC. Translated, it gives CASSRNGGTRETQYF.

The rearrangement joins TRBV9 to TRBJ2-7; D may be TRBD1 or TRBD2 (5 bases each). The CDR3 has 16 amino acids. V dropped 0 bases and J dropped 3 bases, with 16 bases sitting between them. Germline CDR1 reads SGDLS; CDR2 reads YYNGEE. The CDR3 DNA reads as TGTGCCAGCAGCGTAGATTCAGGGACCCCCCGCTACGAGCAGTACTTC. Its translation: CASSVDSGTPRYEQYF.

V gene TRBV18 combines with J gene TRBJ1-6; the match to TRBD1 covers 9 bases. V dropped 2 bases and J dropped 11; count of bases not matched to a gene: 7. Looked up from germline, CDR1 is KGHSH and CDR2 is LQKENI. The CDR3 spans 15 residues. CDR3 amino acids: CASSPTGTGIAPLHF. CDR3 nucleotide sequence: TGTGCCAGCTCACCAACCGGGACAGGGATTGCACCCCTCCACTTT. Using reference TRBV18 and TRBJ1-6 for the parts outside the CDR3, the full variable domain is NAGVMQNPRHLVRRRGQEARLRCSPMKGHSHVYWYRQLPEEGLKFMVYLQKENIIDESGMPKERFSAEFPKEGPSILRIQQVVRGDSAAYFCASSPTGTGIAPLHFGNGTRLTVT.

The gene calls are TRBV6-6 and TRBJ1-2, with 11 bases aligning to TRBD1. Germline values: CDR1 MNHNY, CDR2 SVGAGI (reference sequence). The CDR3 consists of 16 residues. V gave up 5 bases and J gave up 0 bases; unmatched junction bases: 5. The CDR3 region is CASSGQGATSNYGYTF. The CDR3 DNA is TGTGCCAGCAGTGGACAGGGGGCCACTTCTAACTATGGCTACACCTTC.

CDR3 amino acids: CASSEQRGEQYF. The CDR3 bases are TGCGCCAGCAGTGAGCAGAGGGGCGAGCAGTACTTC. The chain links TRBV10-1 to TRBJ2-7, with D perhaps matching TRBD1 or TRBD2 (5 bases each). The CDR3 spans 12 residues. The V and J ends lost 2 bases and 6 bases respectively, with 8 bases between them. The germline V gene encodes CDR1 WNHNN and CDR2 SYGVQD (reference sequence).

The rearrangement joins TRBV19 to TRBJ2-3, with D possibly being TRBD2 (5 bases). CDR3 size: 12 residues. Germline V gives CDR1 LNHDA, CDR2 SQIVND (reference sequence). V was clipped by 11 bases and J by 2 bases, with 11 bases between them. In DNA, the CDR3 is TGTGCCGTCCGGGGAAACACAGATACGCAGTATTTT. It translates to CAVRGNTDTQYF.

The V call is TRBV5-1, the J call TRBJ1-2; no firm D call. The CDR3 is 12 residues long. The germline CDR1 and CDR2 sequences are SGHRS and YFSETQ. V lost 0 bases and J lost 2, with 2 bases in between. The CDR3 DNA reads as TGCGCCAGCAGCTTGGACAACTATGGCTACACCTTC. Residues: CASSLDNYGYTF.

This chain connects TRBV5-1 to TRBJ1-6; TRBD1 might be the D (5 bases). The germline gives CDR1 SGHRS, CDR2 YFSETQ. V lost 4 bases and J lost 9, with 20 bases in between. The CDR3 sequence is 16 residues long. CDR3 amino acids: CASSLMSGRAGSPLHF. The CDR3 coding sequence is TGCGCCAGCAGCCTTATGAGTGGCAGGGCCGGTTCACCCCTCCACTTT. The variable domain in full, completed from reference TRBV5-1 and TRBJ1-6, reads KAGVTQTPRYLIKTRGQQVTLSCSPISGHRSVSWYQQTPGQGLQFLFEYFSETQRNKGNFPGRFSGRQFSNSRSEMNVSTLELGDSALYLCASSLMSGRAGSPLHFGNGTRLTVT.

The chain carries TRBV9 and TRBJ2-6; no firm D call. This CDR3 is built from 15 residues. Trimming removed 0 bases from V and 0 bases from J, with 4 bases in between. Germline CDR1 and CDR2: SGDLS and YYNGEE. CDR3 sequence reads: CASSVAISGANVLTF. The CDR3 DNA reads as TGTGCCAGCAGCGTAGCTATCTCTGGGGCCAACGTCCTGACTTTC.

This CDR3 is CASRAPYQPQHF. CDR3 nucleotide sequence: TGCGCCAGCCGGGCTCCGTATCAGCCCCAGCATTTT. The chain carries TRBV10-1 and TRBJ1-5; no firm D call. This CDR3 contains 12 residues. Between the trimmed V and J ends, which lost 8 bases and 5 bases, there was a span of 10 bases. CDR1 is WNHNN and CDR2 is SYGVQD in the germline V gene (reference sequence).

V and J are TRBV11-2 and TRBJ2-3; 12 positions match TRBD2. Germline V lookup: CDR1 SGHAT, CDR2 FQNNGV. V lost 5 bases, J lost 5 bases, and 8 bases stayed unmatched. The CDR3 contains 16 residues. DNA for the CDR3: TGTGCCAGCAGCCCCCTAGCGGGGGGGCCAAGAGATACGCAGTATTTT. This sequence encodes CASSPLAGGPRDTQYF.

V is TRBV5-4 and J is TRBJ2-1; TRBD2 aligns across 13 bases. V gave up 2 bases and J gave up 7 bases; unmatched junction bases: 6. Looked up from germline, CDR1 is SGHNT and CDR2 is YYREEE (reference sequence). This CDR3 has 16 amino acids. Written as DNA, the CDR3 is TGTGCCAGCAGCTTACTCCGGACTAGCGGGGGTAATGAGCAGTTCTTC. It translates to CASSLLRTSGGNEQFF.

This chain uses TRBV6-1 with TRBJ1-2; no clear D. V was pared by 5 bases and J by 4 bases, with 14 bases between. Germline CDR1 is MNHNS and CDR2 is SASEGT. The CDR3 has 14 residues. The CDR3 reads CASSTPGTRYGYTF. The CDR3 region has the DNA TGTGCCAGCAGTACGCCGGGAACCCGCTATGGCTACACCTTC.

V gene TRBV10-3 combines with J gene TRBJ2-7; 9 bases map to TRBD1. Trimming at V came to 8 bases and at J to 3 bases, leaving 5 bases not matched to a gene. Germline CDR1 is ENHRY and CDR2 is SYGVKD. The CDR3 sequence is 13 residues long. CDR3 loop: CAIGQGPYYEQYF. CDR3 DNA sequence: TGTGCCATCGGACAGGGGCCATACTACGAGCAGTACTTC.

The chain couples TRBV4-1 to TRBJ2-1; 8 bases map to TRBD2. This CDR3 is 16 amino acids long. V shed 4 bases, J shed 5 bases, and the junction held 10 bases outside the gene matches. Germline loops: CDR1 MGHRA, CDR2 YSYEKL. CDR3 in amino acids: CASSPPGGGTHNEQFF. CDR3 in DNA: TGCGCCAGCAGCCCACCCGGCGGGGGGACCCACAATGAGCAGTTCTTC.

The genes are TRBV7-2 and TRBJ1-6, with 8 bases fitting TRBD1. The trim removed 11 bases at V and 8 bases at J, leaving 11 bases unmatched. The CDR3 totals 14 residues. Germline assignment: CDR1 SGHTA and CDR2 FQGNSA. Here the CDR3 DNA reads TGTGCCCGTCGGGGACAGGCGGTACATTCACCCCTCCACTTT. It is translated as CARRGQAVHSPLHF.

The V and J genes are TRBV29-1 and TRBJ2-1; tentative D call: TRBD2 (6 bases). V lost 4 bases and J 6 bases, leaving 13 bases between the germline ends. Germline lookup yields CDR1 SQVTM and CDR2 ANQGSEA. The CDR3 extends over 13 amino acids. The DNA for the CDR3 is TGCAGCGTTGCAGAAGTAGCGGCCAATGAGCAGTTCTTC. It yields the protein CSVAEVAANEQFF.